This T cell receptor beta chain was sequenced during a study of cytotoxic CD8 clonotypes in ibrutinib-treated CLL. Broader study findings: Baseline levels were approached again at progression, after clonality had risen at ibrutinib response.

This clone came up once. Its target is unknown. Sequencing used immunoSEQ multiplex PCR; TCRdb keeps in-frame clones, though not all of them. The sample holds around 250,000 clones, roughly 70% seen once. Investigators sourced about 2 micrograms of genomic DNA from cryopreserved PBMCs for TCR beta libraries. V lost 2 bases and J 8 bases, leaving 6 bases between the germline ends. CDR1 PRHDT and CDR2 FYEKMQ come from the germline V gene (reference sequence). This CDR3 is 11 amino acids long. This chain joins TRBV13 and TRBJ1-2; perhaps TRBD1 as D (5 bases). The clonotype was recovered from a human donor with chronic lymphocytic leukemia. Sequenced material: PBMCs, taken after 24 months of ibrutinib treatment. The CDR3 DNA follows: TGTGCCAGCAGCTTATGGGGGGGCTACACCTTC. It yields the protein CASSLWGGYTF.